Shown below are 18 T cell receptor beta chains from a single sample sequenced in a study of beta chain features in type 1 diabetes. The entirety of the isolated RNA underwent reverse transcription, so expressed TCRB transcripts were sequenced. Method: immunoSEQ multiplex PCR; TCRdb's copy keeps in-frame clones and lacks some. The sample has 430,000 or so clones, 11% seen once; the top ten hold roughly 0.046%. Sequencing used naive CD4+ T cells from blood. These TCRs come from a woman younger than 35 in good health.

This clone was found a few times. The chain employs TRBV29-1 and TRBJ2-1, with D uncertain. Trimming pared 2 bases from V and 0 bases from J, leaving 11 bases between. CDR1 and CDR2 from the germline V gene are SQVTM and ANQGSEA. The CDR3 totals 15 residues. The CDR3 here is CSVELKQNSYNEQFF. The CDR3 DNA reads TGCAGCGTTGAATTGAAACAAAACTCCTACAATGAGCAGTTCTTC.

The CDR3 loop reads CAISGSGQIDTDTQYF. As DNA, the CDR3 is TGTGCCATCAGTGGTTCGGGACAGATCGACACAGATACGCAGTATTTT. The rearrangement uses TRBV10-3 and TRBJ2-3; 7 nucleotides line up with TRBD1. CDR3 length: 16 amino acids. Germline CDR1 is ENHRY and CDR2 is SYGVKD. V shed 4 bases and J 2 bases; nucleotides not matched to a gene: 9.

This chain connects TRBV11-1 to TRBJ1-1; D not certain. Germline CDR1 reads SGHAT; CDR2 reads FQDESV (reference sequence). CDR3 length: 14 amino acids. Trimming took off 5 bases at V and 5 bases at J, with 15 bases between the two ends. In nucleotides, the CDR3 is TGTGCCAGCAGCCAAGGTCGTGGCGGTACTGAAGCTTTCTTT. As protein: CASSQGRGGTEAFF.

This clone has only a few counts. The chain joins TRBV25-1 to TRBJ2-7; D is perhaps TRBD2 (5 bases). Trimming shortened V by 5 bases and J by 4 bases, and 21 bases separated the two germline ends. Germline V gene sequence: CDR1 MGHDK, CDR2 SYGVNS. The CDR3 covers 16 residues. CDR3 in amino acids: CASSSNSWSGFYEQYF. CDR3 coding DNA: TGTGCCAGCAGTAGTAACAGCTGGTCGGGGTTTTACGAGCAGTACTTC.

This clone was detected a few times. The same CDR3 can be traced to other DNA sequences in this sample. The CDR3 loop reads CASSPGSGGYEQYV. The DNA for the CDR3 is TGTGCCAGCTCACCAGGGAGCGGCGGCTACGAGCAGTACGTC. J is TRBJ2-7 and V is TRBV18, with a tentative D call TRBD2 (5 bases). Germline loops: CDR1 KGHSH, CDR2 LQKENI. This CDR3 contains 14 residues. With 2 bases removed from V and 3 bases from J, the gap between germline ends came to 11 bases.

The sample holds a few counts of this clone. CDR3 loop: CASSIILAGVPEQYF. CDR3 nucleotides: TGTGCCAGCAGCATAATCTTAGCGGGAGTTCCCGAGCAGTACTTC. J is TRBJ2-7 and V is TRBV7-2, with 9 bases aligning to TRBD2. CDR3 size: 15 residues. Germline CDR1 SGHTA, CDR2 FQGNSA. After removal of 5 bases from V and 6 bases from J, the junction contained 11 bases not matched to a gene.

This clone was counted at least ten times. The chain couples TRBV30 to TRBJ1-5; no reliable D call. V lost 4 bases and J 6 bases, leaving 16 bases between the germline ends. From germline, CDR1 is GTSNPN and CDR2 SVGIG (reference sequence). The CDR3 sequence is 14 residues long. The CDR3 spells CAWTQVGSSQPQHF. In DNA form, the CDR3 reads TGTGCCTGGACCCAGGTAGGCTCGAGTCAGCCCCAGCATTTT.

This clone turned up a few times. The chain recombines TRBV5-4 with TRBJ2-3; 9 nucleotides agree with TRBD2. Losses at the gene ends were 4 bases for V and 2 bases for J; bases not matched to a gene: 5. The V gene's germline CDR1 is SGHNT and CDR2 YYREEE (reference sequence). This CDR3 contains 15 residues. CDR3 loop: CASSPTSGLTDTQYF. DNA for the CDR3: TGTGCCAGCAGCCCGACTAGCGGCCTCACAGATACGCAGTATTTT.

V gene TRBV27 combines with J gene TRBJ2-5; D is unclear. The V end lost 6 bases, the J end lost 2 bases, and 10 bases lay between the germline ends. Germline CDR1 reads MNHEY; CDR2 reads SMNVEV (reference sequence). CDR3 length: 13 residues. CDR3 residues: CASRQVWQETQYF. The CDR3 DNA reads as TGTGCCAGCAGGCAAGTTTGGCAAGAGACCCAGTACTTC.

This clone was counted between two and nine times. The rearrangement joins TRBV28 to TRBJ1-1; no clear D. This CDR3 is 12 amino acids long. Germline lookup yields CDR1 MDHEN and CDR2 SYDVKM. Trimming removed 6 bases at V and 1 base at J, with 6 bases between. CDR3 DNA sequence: TGTGCCAGCAGACAGCAGAACACTGAAGCTTTCTTT. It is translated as CASRQQNTEAFF.

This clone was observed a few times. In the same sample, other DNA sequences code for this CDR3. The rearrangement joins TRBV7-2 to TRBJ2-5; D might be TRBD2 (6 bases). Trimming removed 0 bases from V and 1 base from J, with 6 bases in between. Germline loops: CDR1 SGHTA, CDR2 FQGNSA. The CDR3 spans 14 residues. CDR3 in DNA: TGTGCCAGCAGCTTAGCCGGGAGCCAAGAGACCCAGTACTTC. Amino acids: CASSLAGSQETQYF.

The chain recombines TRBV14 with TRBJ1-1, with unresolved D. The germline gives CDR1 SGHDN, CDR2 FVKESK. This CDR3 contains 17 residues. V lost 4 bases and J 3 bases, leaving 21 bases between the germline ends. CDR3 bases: TGTGCCAGCAGCCCTAGGCCGGGCTCGCGGCGGGACACTGAAGCTTTCTTT. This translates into CASSPRPGSRRDTEAFF.

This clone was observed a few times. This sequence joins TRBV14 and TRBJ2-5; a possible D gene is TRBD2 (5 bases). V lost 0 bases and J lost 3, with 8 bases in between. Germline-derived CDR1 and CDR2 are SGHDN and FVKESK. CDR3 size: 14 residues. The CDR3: CASSQDRGKETQYF. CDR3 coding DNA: TGTGCCAGCAGCCAAGATAGAGGGAAAGAGACCCAGTACTTC. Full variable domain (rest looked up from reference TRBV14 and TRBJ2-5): EAGVTQFPSHSVIEKGQTVTLRCDPISGHDNLYWYRRVMGKEIKFLLHFVKESKQDESGMPNNRFLAERTGGTYSTLKVQPAELEDSGVYFCASSQDRGKETQYFGPGTRLLVL.

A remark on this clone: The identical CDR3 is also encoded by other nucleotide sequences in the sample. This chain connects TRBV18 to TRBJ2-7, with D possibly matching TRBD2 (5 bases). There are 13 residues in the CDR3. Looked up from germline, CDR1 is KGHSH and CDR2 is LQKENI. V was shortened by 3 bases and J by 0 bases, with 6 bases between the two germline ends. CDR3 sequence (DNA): TGTGCCAGCTCACCGGGGAGCTCCTACGAGCAGTACTTC. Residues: CASSPGSSYEQYF. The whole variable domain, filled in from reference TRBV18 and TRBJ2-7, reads NAGVMQNPRHLVRRRGQEARLRCSPMKGHSHVYWYRQLPEEGLKFMVYLQKENIIDESGMPKERFSAEFPKEGPSILRIQQVVRGDSAAYFCASSPGSSYEQYFGPGTRLTVT.

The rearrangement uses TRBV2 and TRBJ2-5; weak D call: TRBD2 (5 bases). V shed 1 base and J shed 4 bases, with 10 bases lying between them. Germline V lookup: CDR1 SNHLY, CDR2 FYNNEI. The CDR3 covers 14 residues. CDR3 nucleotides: TGTGCCAGCAGTGAAGGACTGGGGAGAGAGACCCAGTACTTC. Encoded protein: CASSEGLGRETQYF.

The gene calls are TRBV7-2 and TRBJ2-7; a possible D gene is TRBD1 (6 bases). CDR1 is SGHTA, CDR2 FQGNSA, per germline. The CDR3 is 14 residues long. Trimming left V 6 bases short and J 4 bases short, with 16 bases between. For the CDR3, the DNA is TGTGCCAGCAGTCCTACAGGGCCTCCGTACGAGCAGTACTTC. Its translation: CASSPTGPPYEQYF.

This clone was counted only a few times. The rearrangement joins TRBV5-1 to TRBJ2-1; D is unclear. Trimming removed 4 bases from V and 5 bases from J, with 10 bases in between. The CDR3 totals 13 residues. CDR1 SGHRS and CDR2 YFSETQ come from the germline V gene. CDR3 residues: CASSRDANNEQFF. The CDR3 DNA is TGCGCCAGCAGCCGCGACGCTAACAATGAGCAGTTCTTC. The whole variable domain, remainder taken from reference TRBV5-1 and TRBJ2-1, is KAGVTQTPRYLIKTRGQQVTLSCSPISGHRSVSWYQQTPGQGLQFLFEYFSETQRNKGNFPGRFSGRQFSNSRSEMNVSTLELGDSALYLCASSRDANNEQFFGPGTRLTVL.

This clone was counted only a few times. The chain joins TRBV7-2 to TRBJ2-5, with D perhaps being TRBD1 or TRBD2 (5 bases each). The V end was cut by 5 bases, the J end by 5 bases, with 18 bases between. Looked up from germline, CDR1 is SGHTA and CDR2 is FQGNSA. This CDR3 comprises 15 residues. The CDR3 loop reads CASSTGITGGETQYF. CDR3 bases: TGTGCCAGCAGCACGGGAATTACAGGCGGGGAGACCCAGTACTTC.